One sample yielded the 8 T cell receptor beta chains listed below, sequenced in a study of cytomegalovirus exposure and HLA in healthy donors. 13 Jbeta primers and 60 Vbeta primers were used for the PCR. Repertoires were generated with immunoSEQ multiplex PCR, while TCRdb's copy carries only in-frame clones and drops some. The sample contains 150,000 to 200,000 clones, approximately 72% of which appear only once. The sample taken for sequencing was PBMCs. The receptors stem from a female donor in good health and CMV-seronegative.

The chain carries TRBV10-3 and TRBJ1-1; D is unclear. V was shortened by 0 bases and J by 3 bases, with 5 bases between the two germline ends. This CDR3 is built from 13 residues. The germline CDR1 and CDR2 sequences are ENHRY and SYGVKD. This CDR3 reads CAISESQYTEAFF. The CDR3 region has the DNA TGTGCCATCAGTGAGTCGCAGTACACTGAAGCTTTCTTT.

V gene TRBV6-1 combines with J gene TRBJ2-7, with 7 bases fitting TRBD2. Germline CDR1 is MNHNS and CDR2 is SASEGT. The V and J ends lost 6 bases and 2 bases, in that order; junction bases with no gene match: 4. CDR3 length equals 13 residues. The CDR3 sequence is CASRALAAYEQYF. The CDR3 DNA reads TGTGCCAGCAGGGCGCTAGCGGCCTACGAGCAGTACTTC.

The CDR3 loop is CASSFERRGGEFF. The CDR3 coding sequence is TGTGCCAGCAGTTTCGAGAGGCGGGGGGGCGAGTTCTTC. The chain has TRBV13 and TRBJ2-1, with 9 bases lining up with TRBD2. V was pared by 6 bases and J by 14 bases, with 11 bases of the junction left unmatched. CDR1 PRHDT and CDR2 FYEKMQ come from the germline V gene (reference sequence). The CDR3 is 13 amino acids. Looking up the rest from reference TRBV13 and TRBJ2-1 gives the full variable domain: AAGVIQSPRHLIKEKRETATLKCYPIPRHDTVYWYQQGPGQDPQFLISFYEKMQSDKGSIPDRFSAQQFSDYHSELNMSSLELGDSALYFCASSFERRGGEFFGPGTRLTVL.

V gene TRBV7-6 combines with J gene TRBJ2-5, with TRBD2 matching 10 bases. The CDR3 is made up of 17 amino acids. V trimming: 2 bases; J trimming: 5 bases; junction bases outside the gene matches: 11. Germline CDR1 and CDR2: SGHVS and FNYEAQ. DNA of the CDR3: TGTGCCAGCAGCTTATCAGAGTCTAGCGGGGGATTGGAGACCCAGTACTTC. It translates to CASSLSESSGGLETQYF.

In regard to this clone: Distinct nucleotide sequences in the sample also encode this CDR3. The V call is TRBV9, the J call TRBJ2-1; TRBD2 is a possible D gene (5 bases). Germline assignment: CDR1 SGDLS and CDR2 YYNGEE. The CDR3 contains 13 residues. Trimming took 0 bases from V and 4 from J, leaving 5 bases between them. CDR3 sequence reads: CASSVAGYNEQFF. CDR3 bases: TGTGCCAGCAGCGTAGCGGGGTACAATGAGCAGTTCTTC.

The chain has TRBV5-1 and TRBJ2-1; 9 nucleotides match TRBD2. Germline lookup yields CDR1 SGHRS and CDR2 YFSETQ. This CDR3 has 17 residues. With V trimmed by 1 base and J by 8 bases, 13 bases remained unmatched. CDR3 DNA: TGCGCCAGCAGCTTGATCCTCGGGACTAGCAAGGGGGATGAGCAGTTCTTC. Amino acids: CASSLILGTSKGDEQFF.

The chain uses TRBV30 and TRBJ2-1; D gene ambiguous. In germline, CDR1 is GTSNPN, CDR2 SVGIG (reference sequence). Trimming stripped 2 bases from V and 14 bases from J, with 22 bases between. CDR3 length: 14 amino acids. The CDR3 here is CAWSPSAARVVEFF. In DNA form, the CDR3 reads TGTGCCTGGAGTCCCTCTGCGGCACGGGTCGTGGAGTTCTTC. The whole variable domain, remainder taken from reference TRBV30 and TRBJ2-1, is SQTIHQWPATLVQPVGSPLSLECTVEGTSNPNLYWYRQAAGRGLQLLFYSVGIGQISSEVPQNLSASRPQDRQFILSSKKLLLSDSGFYLCAWSPSAARVVEFFGPGTRLTVL.

This clone has only one observation. The genes are TRBV2 and TRBJ1-1; 7 bases line up with TRBD1. The CDR3 is 13 amino acids. Trimming at V came to 4 bases and at J to 4 bases, leaving 3 bases not matched to a gene. Germline CDR1 is SNHLY and CDR2 is FYNNEI. The chain's CDR3 is CASSGPGGTEAFF. The CDR3 nucleotides are TGTGCCAGCAGTGGGCCAGGGGGCACTGAAGCTTTCTTT. Supplemented by reference TRBV2 and TRBJ1-1, the full variable domain reads EPEVTQTPSHQVTQMGQEVILRCVPISNHLYFYWYRQILGQKVEFLVSFYNNEISEKSEIFDDQFSVERPDGSNFTLKIRSTKLEDSAMYFCASSGPGGTEAFFGQGTRLTVV.